The 27 T cell receptor beta chains reported below all come from one sample, sequenced in a study of identifying expanded T cells in peripheral blood. Only in-frame clones appear in the TCRdb table, and some are missing; sequencing was by immunoSEQ multiplex PCR. The sample records around 100,000 clones, about 87% being singletons. Source material: blood. The origin of the receptors is a person between 18 and 75 years old in good health.

The rearrangement uses TRBV19 and TRBJ1-5, with 9 bases that match TRBD1. V trimming: 5 bases; J trimming: 9 bases; junction bases outside the gene matches: 11. Looked up from germline, CDR1 is LNHDA and CDR2 is SQIVND (reference sequence). This CDR3 contains 15 residues. The CDR3 DNA is TGTGCCAGTAGTCGGGACAGGGTCGACGGTGCGCCCCAGCATTTT. Protein product: CASSRDRVDGAPQHF.

V usage is TRBV7-6 and J usage is TRBJ2-2; weak D call: TRBD2 (5 bases). From germline, CDR1 is SGHVS and CDR2 FNYEAQ. CDR3 length: 15 residues. V shed 0 bases and J shed 7 bases, with 12 bases lying between them. For the CDR3, the DNA is TGTGCCAGCAGCTTAGCCCAACCCGCGGGCGGGGAGCTGTTTTTT. As protein: CASSLAQPAGGELFF.

Turning to this clone: Other DNA sequences in this specimen translate into the identical CDR3. This chain links TRBV7-9 with TRBJ2-2, with D uncertain. With 1 base removed from V and 5 bases from J, the gap between germline ends came to 5 bases. The CDR3 totals 13 residues. In germline, CDR1 is SEHNR, CDR2 FQNEAQ (reference sequence). CDR3 sequence reads: CASSLGGTGELFF. In DNA form, the CDR3 reads TGTGCCAGCAGCTTAGGCGGTACCGGGGAGCTGTTTTTT. Filled out from reference TRBV7-9 and TRBJ2-2, the complete variable domain reads DTGVSQNPRHKITKRGQNVTFRCDPISEHNRLYWYRQTLGQGPEFLTYFQNEAQLEKSRLLSDRFSAERPKGSFSTLEIQRTEQGDSAMYLCASSLGGTGELFFGEGSRLTVL.

This chain joins TRBV30 and TRBJ1-1, with a tentative D call TRBD1 (6 bases). V dropped 3 bases and J dropped 0 bases, with 14 bases sitting between them. This CDR3 spans 15 amino acids. Germline V lookup: CDR1 GTSNPN, CDR2 SVGIG (reference sequence). The CDR3 loop is CAWRDSDHMNTEAFF. Here the CDR3 DNA reads TGTGCCTGGAGGGACAGTGATCACATGAACACTGAAGCTTTCTTT.

The V gene is TRBV5-1, the J gene TRBJ2-1; D is possibly TRBD2 (6 bases). CDR1 is SGHRS and CDR2 is YFSETQ in the germline V gene. The CDR3 covers 19 residues. The V end was cut by 1 base, the J end by 0 bases, with 20 bases between. This chain's CDR3 is CASSLRWGRSDISYNEQFF. CDR3 in DNA: TGCGCCAGCAGCTTGCGATGGGGGAGGAGCGACATCTCCTACAATGAGCAGTTCTTC.

This clone was recorded a few times. The chain uses TRBV5-8 and TRBJ1-5; D ambiguous. The V gene's germline CDR1 is SGHTS and CDR2 YDEGEE. The ends were cut back, 7 bases at V and 3 bases at J, with 11 bases in the middle. The CDR3 covers 13 residues. Here the CDR3 DNA reads TGTGCCAGCCGTTCTCAGATCAATCAGCCCCAGCATTTT. It encodes CASRSQINQPQHF.

The chain joins TRBV30 to TRBJ2-7; 9 bases are a match to TRBD1. The CDR3 runs 14 residues. Germline assignment: CDR1 GTSNPN and CDR2 SVGIG (reference sequence). Trimming removed 3 bases from V and 2 bases from J; junction bases left unmatched: 5. CDR3 bases: TGTGCCTGGAGCGCCCGACAGGGGGCCTACGAGCAGTACTTC. It specifies CAWSARQGAYEQYF.

This chain connects TRBV19 to TRBJ1-1; 10 nucleotides agree with TRBD1. Trimming took 2 bases from V and 3 from J; bases not matched to a gene: 9. This CDR3 spans 17 amino acids. CDR1 LNHDA and CDR2 SQIVND come from the germline V gene (reference sequence). CDR3 bases: TGTGCCAGTAGTATAAGGCCATCCGGGACAGGGGACACTGAAGCTTTCTTT. Translated, it gives CASSIRPSGTGDTEAFF.

This chain connects TRBV20-1 to TRBJ2-5, with D possibly TRBD2 on 6 matching bases. The V gene's germline CDR1 is DFQATT and CDR2 SNEGSKA (reference sequence). The V gene lost 7 bases and the J gene lost 7 bases, with 13 bases spanning the gap. The CDR3 loop spans 11 amino acids. The CDR3, as DNA: TGCAGTGAGGCAGGGCGGGGGACCCAGTACTTC. It encodes CSEAGRGTQYF.

The rearrangement uses TRBV19 and TRBJ1-1, with D possibly matching TRBD1 (6 bases). Trimming removed 4 bases at V and 8 bases at J, with 8 bases between. Germline V gives CDR1 LNHDA, CDR2 SQIVND (reference sequence). This CDR3 has 11 amino acids. CDR3 loop: CASSTGGEAFF. CDR3 nucleotides: TGTGCCAGTAGTACCGGGGGCGAAGCTTTCTTT.

This rearrangement joins TRBV30 to TRBJ1-5; D call uncertain. Deletions cut 0 bases from V and 0 bases from J, with 9 bases between. The CDR3 covers 15 residues. Looked up from germline, CDR1 is GTSNPN and CDR2 is SVGIG (reference sequence). This chain's CDR3 is CAWSVGGYSNQPQHF. The CDR3 coding sequence is TGTGCCTGGAGTGTCGGAGGGTATAGCAATCAGCCCCAGCATTTT.

The J gene is TRBJ2-1, the V gene TRBV18; 9 bases fit TRBD1. After removal of 3 bases from V and 14 bases from J, the junction contained 11 bases not matched to a gene. Per the germline V gene, CDR1 is KGHSH and CDR2 is LQKENI. The CDR3 has 14 residues. The CDR3 DNA is TGTGCCAGCTCACCCCGGACAGGGGACGGCCGGGAGTTCTTC. Protein product: CASSPRTGDGREFF.

A note on this clone: This sample also contains other DNA sequences that code for the same CDR3. The rearrangement joins TRBV5-1 to TRBJ1-2; TRBD1 matches at 8 bases. V gave up 0 bases and J gave up 5 bases; unmatched junction bases: 3. This CDR3 region has 14 residues. Germline-derived CDR1 and CDR2 are SGHRS and YFSETQ. CDR3 in amino acids: CASSLGQGAYGYTF. The CDR3 DNA reads TGCGCCAGCAGCTTGGGGCAGGGGGCTTATGGCTACACCTTC.

This clone was observed a single time. The chain combines TRBV30 with TRBJ2-5, with unresolved D. CDR3 length equals 12 residues. V lost 1 base, J lost 4 bases, and 7 bases lay in between. Germline-derived CDR1 and CDR2 are GTSNPN and SVGIG (reference sequence). CDR3 in DNA: TGTGCCTGGAGTGCAGGTGGAGAGACCCAGTACTTC. The encoded protein is CAWSAGGETQYF.

The rearrangement uses TRBV6-6 and TRBJ2-7, with D unclear. V lost 0 bases to trimming and J lost 2 bases, with 11 bases between them. The germline gives CDR1 MNHNY, CDR2 SVGAGI (reference sequence). CDR3 size: 15 residues. The CDR3 loop is CASSYSSTGTYEQYF. DNA for the CDR3: TGTGCCAGCAGTTACTCCTCGACTGGGACCTACGAGCAGTACTTC.

The genes are TRBV4-3 and TRBJ2-3; 7 bases line up with TRBD2. The CDR3 extends over 17 amino acids. J lost 2 bases, V lost 0 bases, and 8 bases had no gene match. The germline V gene has CDR1 LGHNA and CDR2 YSLEER. The CDR3 loop is CASSQDSGGAPTDTQYF. The CDR3 nucleotides are TGCGCCAGCAGCCAAGATTCGGGGGGAGCCCCCACAGATACGCAGTATTTT.

The CDR3 protein is CASSLWAGTGVNEQFF. CDR3 DNA sequence: TGTGCCAGCAGCTTGTGGGCCGGGACAGGGGTGAATGAGCAGTTCTTC. The chain employs TRBV5-8 and TRBJ2-1; 10 positions match TRBD1. V gave up 1 base and J gave up 7 bases; unmatched junction bases: 8. CDR3 size: 16 residues. Germline V CDR1 and CDR2: SGHTS, YDEGEE.

In this sample, this clone turned up once. J is TRBJ2-7 and V is TRBV4-2; D is uncertain. The CDR3 length is 13 residues. Germline values: CDR1 LGHNA, CDR2 YNFKEQ. Trimming removed 1 base from V and 2 bases from J, with 6 bases in between. The CDR3 DNA is TGTGCCAGCAGCCAAGCCCGTACCTACGAGCAGTACTTC. Encoded protein: CASSQARTYEQYF.

The V and J genes are TRBV5-1 and TRBJ2-2; D not resolved. Germline V gene data show CDR1 as SGHRS and CDR2 as YFSETQ. Trimming took 6 bases from V and 1 from J, leaving 16 bases between them. The CDR3 consists of 16 residues. CDR3 loop: CASTKGRPENTGELFF. For the CDR3, the DNA is TGCGCCAGCACGAAGGGTCGACCGGAGAACACCGGGGAGCTGTTTTTT.

This clone has a handful of counts. The J gene is TRBJ1-4, the V gene TRBV27; the D is unclear. Germline V gene lookup returns CDR1 MNHEY and CDR2 SMNVEV (reference sequence). The CDR3 length is 14 residues. Trimming shortened V by 2 bases and J by 5 bases, and 9 bases separated the two germline ends. CDR3 coding DNA: TGTGCCAGCAGTTTAGGAATGCAGAATGAAAAACTGTTTTTT. As protein: CASSLGMQNEKLFF.

V gene TRBV9 combines with J gene TRBJ2-7; D gene uncertain. Trimming cost V 4 bases and J 3 bases, with 14 bases left between them. The CDR3 is 14 residues long. Germline CDR1 SGDLS, CDR2 YYNGEE. CDR3 nucleotides: TGTGCCAGCAGCCCACAATCCCGGAGCTACGAGCAGTACTTC. Amino acid sequence: CASSPQSRSYEQYF.

The chain joins TRBV7-3 to TRBJ2-7; D gene ambiguous. The ends were cut back, 6 bases at V and 3 bases at J, with 18 bases in the middle. The CDR3 contains 15 residues. Germline V lookup: CDR1 SGHTA, CDR2 FQGTGA. CDR3 sequence: CASSSGPHTVYEQYF. The CDR3 DNA follows: TGTGCCAGCAGTTCCGGACCCCACACAGTCTACGAGCAGTACTTC.

V usage is TRBV19 and J usage is TRBJ2-1, with 7 bases aligning to TRBD2. Germline V lookup: CDR1 LNHDA, CDR2 SQIVND (reference sequence). Germline trimming cut 6 bases from V and 2 bases from J; bases unmatched to any gene: 10. The length of the CDR3 is 16 residues. The CDR3 nucleotides are TGTGCCAGTAGCCCCGACTTAGCGGGCCCCTACAATGAGCAGTTCTTC. Translation: CASSPDLAGPYNEQFF.

This clone was picked up a small number of times. J is TRBJ1-5 and V is TRBV10-2, with 7 bases identical to TRBD1. The length of the CDR3 is 14 residues. Germline values: CDR1 WSHSY, CDR2 SAAADI. The V and J ends lost 8 bases and 2 bases, in that order; junction bases with no gene match: 6. The CDR3 region is CASGQVGGNQPQHF. CDR3 coding DNA: TGCGCCAGCGGACAGGTGGGGGGCAATCAGCCCCAGCATTTT.

J is TRBJ2-3 and V is TRBV7-2; 8 nucleotides agree with TRBD2. Trimming removed 2 bases from V and 3 bases from J; junction bases left unmatched: 7. The CDR3 loop spans 16 amino acids. Germline lookup yields CDR1 SGHTA and CDR2 FQGNSA. As DNA, the CDR3 is TGTGCCAGCAGCTTAAACCCAGCGGGAGTGACAGATACGCAGTATTTT. As protein: CASSLNPAGVTDTQYF.

The rearrangement uses TRBV6-5 and TRBJ1-2; D possibly corresponds to TRBD1 (6 bases). The V and J ends lost 7 bases and 4 bases respectively, with 10 bases between them. Germline V gives CDR1 MNHEY, CDR2 SVGAGI. The CDR3 has 12 amino acids. The CDR3 protein is CASTQGSYGYTF. In DNA form, the CDR3 reads TGTGCCAGCACCCAGGGGTCCTATGGCTACACCTTC.

J is TRBJ1-6 and V is TRBV30; the D is unclear. Germline V lookup: CDR1 GTSNPN, CDR2 SVGIG (reference sequence). The CDR3 length is 15 residues. V lost 0 bases to trimming and J lost 0 bases, with 6 bases between them. The DNA for the CDR3 is TGTGCCTGGAGTGTAGGGAGCTCCTATAATTCACCCCTCCACTTT. Its protein product is CAWSVGSSYNSPLHF.